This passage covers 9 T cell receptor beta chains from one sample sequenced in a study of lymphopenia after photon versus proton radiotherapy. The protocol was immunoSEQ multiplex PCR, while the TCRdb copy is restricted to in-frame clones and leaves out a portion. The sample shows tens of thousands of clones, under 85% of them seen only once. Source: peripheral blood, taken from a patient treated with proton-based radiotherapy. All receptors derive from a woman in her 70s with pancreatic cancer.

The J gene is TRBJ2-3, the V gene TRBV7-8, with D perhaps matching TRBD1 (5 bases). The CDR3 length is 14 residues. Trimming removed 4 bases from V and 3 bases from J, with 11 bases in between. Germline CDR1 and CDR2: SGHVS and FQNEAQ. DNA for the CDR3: TGTGCCAGCAGCTCAGGGCGAGGAACAGATACGCAGTATTTT. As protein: CASSSGRGTDTQYF. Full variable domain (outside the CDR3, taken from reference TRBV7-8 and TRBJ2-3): GAGVSQSPRYKVAKRGQDVALRCDPISGHVSLFWYQQALGQGPEFLTYFQNEAQLDKSGLPSDRFFAERPEGSVSTLKIQRTQQEDSAVYLCASSSGRGTDTQYFGPGTRLTVL.

The CDR3 spells CASSYGTEAFF. Here the CDR3 DNA reads TGTGCCAGCAGTTACGGCACTGAAGCTTTCTTT. V gene TRBV6-1 combines with J gene TRBJ1-1; D remains ambiguous. The germline gives CDR1 MNHNS, CDR2 SASEGT. Between the trimmed V and J ends, which lost 5 bases and 4 bases, there was a span of 5 bases. The CDR3 covers 11 residues.

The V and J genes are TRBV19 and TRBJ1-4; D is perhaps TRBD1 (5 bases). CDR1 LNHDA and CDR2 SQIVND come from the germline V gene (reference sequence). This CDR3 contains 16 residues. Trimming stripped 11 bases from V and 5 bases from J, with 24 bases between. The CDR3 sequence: CASSGFGATGNEKLFF. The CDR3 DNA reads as TGTGCCTCCTCAGGGTTTGGCGCCACGGGAAATGAAAAACTGTTTTTT.

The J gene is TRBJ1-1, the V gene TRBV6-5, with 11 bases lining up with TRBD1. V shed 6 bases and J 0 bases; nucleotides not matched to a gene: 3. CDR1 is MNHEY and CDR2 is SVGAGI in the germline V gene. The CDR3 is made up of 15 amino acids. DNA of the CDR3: TGTGCCAGCAGACGGGACAGGGGGTTGAACACTGAAGCTTTCTTT. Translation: CASRRDRGLNTEAFF.

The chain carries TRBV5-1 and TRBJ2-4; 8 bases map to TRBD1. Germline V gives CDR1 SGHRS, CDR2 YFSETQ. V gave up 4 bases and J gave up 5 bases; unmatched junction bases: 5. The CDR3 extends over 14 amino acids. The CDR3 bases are TGCGCCAGCAGCCCTGGACAGGGTGAAAACATTCAGTACTTC. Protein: CASSPGQGENIQYF.

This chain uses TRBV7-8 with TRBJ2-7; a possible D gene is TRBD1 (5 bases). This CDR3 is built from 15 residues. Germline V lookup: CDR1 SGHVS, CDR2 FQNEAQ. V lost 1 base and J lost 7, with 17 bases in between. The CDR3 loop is CASSLVSYSAGEQYF. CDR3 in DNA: TGTGCCAGCAGCTTAGTAAGCTACTCGGCAGGGGAGCAGTACTTC.

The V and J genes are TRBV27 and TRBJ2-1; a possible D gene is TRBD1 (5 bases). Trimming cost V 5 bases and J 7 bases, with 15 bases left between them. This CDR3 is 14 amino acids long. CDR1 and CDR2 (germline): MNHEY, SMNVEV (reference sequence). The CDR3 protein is CASSNPQGWNEQFF. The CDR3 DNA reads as TGTGCCAGCAGTAATCCCCAGGGTTGGAATGAGCAGTTCTTC.

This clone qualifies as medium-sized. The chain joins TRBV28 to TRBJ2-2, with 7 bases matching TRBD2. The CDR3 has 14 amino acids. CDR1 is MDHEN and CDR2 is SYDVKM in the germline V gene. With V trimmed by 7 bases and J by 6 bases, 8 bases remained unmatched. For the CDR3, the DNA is TGTGCCAGCACGGCGGGAGTCTCTCCCGGGGAGCTGTTTTTT. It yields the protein CASTAGVSPGELFF.

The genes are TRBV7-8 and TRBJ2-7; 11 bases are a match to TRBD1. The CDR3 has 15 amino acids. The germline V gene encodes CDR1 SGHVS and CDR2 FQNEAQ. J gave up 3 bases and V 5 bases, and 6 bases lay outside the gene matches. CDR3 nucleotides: TGTGCCAGCAGCCGTCGGACAGGGGGCCTCTACGAGCAGTACTTC. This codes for CASSRRTGGLYEQYF.